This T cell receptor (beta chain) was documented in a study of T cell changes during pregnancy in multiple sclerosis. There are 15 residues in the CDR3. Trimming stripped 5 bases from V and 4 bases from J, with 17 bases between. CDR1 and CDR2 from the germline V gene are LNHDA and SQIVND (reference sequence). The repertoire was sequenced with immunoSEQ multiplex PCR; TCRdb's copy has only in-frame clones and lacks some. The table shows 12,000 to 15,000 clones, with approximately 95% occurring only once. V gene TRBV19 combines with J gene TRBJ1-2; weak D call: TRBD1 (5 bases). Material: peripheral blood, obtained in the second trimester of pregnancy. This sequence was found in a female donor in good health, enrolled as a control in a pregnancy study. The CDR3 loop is CASSPLMGGPYGYTF. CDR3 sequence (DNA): TGTGCCAGTAGTCCCCTTATGGGGGGTCCCTATGGCTACACCTTC.